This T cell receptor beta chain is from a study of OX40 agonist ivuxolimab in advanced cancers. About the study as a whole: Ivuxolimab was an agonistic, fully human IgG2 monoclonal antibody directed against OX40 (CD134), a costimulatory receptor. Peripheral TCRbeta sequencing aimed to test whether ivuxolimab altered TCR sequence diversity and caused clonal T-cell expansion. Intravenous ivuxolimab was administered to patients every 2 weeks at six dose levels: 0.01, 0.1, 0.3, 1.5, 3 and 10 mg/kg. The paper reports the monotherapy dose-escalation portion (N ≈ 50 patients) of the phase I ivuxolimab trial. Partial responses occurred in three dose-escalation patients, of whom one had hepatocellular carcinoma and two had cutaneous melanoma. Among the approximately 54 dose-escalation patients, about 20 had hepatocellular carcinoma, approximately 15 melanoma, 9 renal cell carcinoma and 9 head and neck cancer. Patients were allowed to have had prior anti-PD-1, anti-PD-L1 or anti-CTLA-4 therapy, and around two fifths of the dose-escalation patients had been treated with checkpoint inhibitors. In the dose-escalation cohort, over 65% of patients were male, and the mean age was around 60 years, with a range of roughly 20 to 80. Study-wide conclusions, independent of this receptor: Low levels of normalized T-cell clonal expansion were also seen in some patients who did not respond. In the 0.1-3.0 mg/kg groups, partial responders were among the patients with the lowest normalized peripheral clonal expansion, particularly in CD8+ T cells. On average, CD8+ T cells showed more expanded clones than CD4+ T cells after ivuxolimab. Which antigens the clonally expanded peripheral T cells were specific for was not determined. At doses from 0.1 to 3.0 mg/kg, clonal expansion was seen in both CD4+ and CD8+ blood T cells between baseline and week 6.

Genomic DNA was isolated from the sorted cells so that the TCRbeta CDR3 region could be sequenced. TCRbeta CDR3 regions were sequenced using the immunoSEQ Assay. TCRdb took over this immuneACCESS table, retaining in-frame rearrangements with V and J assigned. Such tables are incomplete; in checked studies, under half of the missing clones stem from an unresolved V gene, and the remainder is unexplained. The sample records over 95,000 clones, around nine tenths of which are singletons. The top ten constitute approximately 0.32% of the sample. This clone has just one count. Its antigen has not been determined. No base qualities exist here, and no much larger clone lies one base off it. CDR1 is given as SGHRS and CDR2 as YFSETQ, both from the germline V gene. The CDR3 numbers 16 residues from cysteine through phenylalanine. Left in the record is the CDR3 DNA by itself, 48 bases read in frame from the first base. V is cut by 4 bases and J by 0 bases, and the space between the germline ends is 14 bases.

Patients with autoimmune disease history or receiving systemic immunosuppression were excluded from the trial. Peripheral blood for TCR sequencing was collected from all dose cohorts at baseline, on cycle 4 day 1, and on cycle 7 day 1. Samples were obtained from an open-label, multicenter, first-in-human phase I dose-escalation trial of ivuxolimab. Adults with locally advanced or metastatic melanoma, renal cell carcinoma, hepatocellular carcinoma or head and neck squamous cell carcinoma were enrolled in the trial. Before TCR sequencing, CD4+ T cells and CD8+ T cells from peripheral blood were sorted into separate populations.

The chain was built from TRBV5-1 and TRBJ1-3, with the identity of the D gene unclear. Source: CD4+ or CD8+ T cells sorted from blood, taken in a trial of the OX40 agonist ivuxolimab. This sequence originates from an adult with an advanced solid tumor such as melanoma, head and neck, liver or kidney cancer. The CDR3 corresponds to CASSTGVTYSGNTIYF. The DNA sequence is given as TGCGCCAGCAGCACTGGGGTGACCTACTCTGGAAACACCATATATTTT.